A selection of T cell receptor beta chains follows, all from one sample in a study of blood T cell repertoires in COVID-19. Sequenced by immunoSEQ multiplex PCR; TCRdb stores in-frame clones only, minus some. The sample carries about 170,000 clones, about 85% recorded once. The sequencing sample was made of peripheral blood. The receptors were sampled from a man aged 55 to 70 with acute or convalescent COVID-19. Each CDR3 is given with its conserved first and last residue. D genes are given only for firm matches. A row's size may be missing; if present it is once, few, many or a size class.

CDR3	DNA	size	D	V	J	length
CASSLLKTGGAGNTIYF	TGTGCCAGCAGCTTGTTGAAAACGGGGGGGGCTGGAAACACCATATATTTT	.	.	TRBV5-8	TRBJ1-3	17
CAISGGQYEQYF	TGTGCCATCAGTGGGGGCCAGTACGAGCAGTACTTC	.	.	TRBV10-3	TRBJ2-7	12
CAWSPRGGADTQYF	TGTGCCTGGAGTCCCCGGGGGGGGGCAGATACGCAGTATTTT	once	TRBD2	TRBV30	TRBJ2-3	14
CASSFTGGGELFF	TGTGCCAGTAGTTTTACAGGGGGCGGGGAGCTGTTTTTT	.	TRBD1	TRBV19	TRBJ2-2	13
CASTSLDTANYGYTF	TGTGCCAGCACCTCCCTGGACACAGCTAACTATGGCTACACCTTC	.	.	TRBV11-3	TRBJ1-2	15
CASSFGRSGKNTGELFF	TGTGCCAGCAGTTTCGGGCGGAGCGGGAAGAACACCGGGGAGCTGTTTTTT	.	TRBD2	TRBV11-3	TRBJ2-2	17
CASSEAGQGGYGYTF	TGTGCCAGCAGTGAAGCAGGGCAGGGAGGCTATGGCTACACCTTC	once	.	TRBV2	TRBJ1-2	15
CASSYTEGANYGYTF	TGTGCCAGCAGTTACACGGAAGGGGCTAACTATGGCTACACCTTC	.	.	TRBV6-6	TRBJ1-2	15
CASSSGRQETQYF	TGTGCCAGCAGCTCGGGGAGACAAGAGACCCAGTACTTC	.	.	TRBV13	TRBJ2-5	13
CASSSWTGDFDGYTF	TGTGCCAGCAGTTCCTGGACAGGGGACTTCGATGGCTACACCTTC	.	TRBD1	TRBV6-5	TRBJ1-2	15
CASSYKQREGSYEQYF	TGTGCCAGCAGTTACAAGCAGCGGGAGGGCTCCTACGAGCAGTACTTC	.	TRBD2	TRBV6-5	TRBJ2-7	16